Below, 4 T cell receptor beta chains from the same sample are listed, as sequenced in a study of cytomegalovirus exposure and HLA in healthy donors. PCR employed 60 Vbeta and 13 Jbeta primers. Assay used: immunoSEQ multiplex PCR; TCRdb lists only in-frame clones, some missing. This repertoire shows about 200,000 clones, around 82% found once; its top ten account for less than 15%. The material sequenced was PBMCs. These receptors were taken from a woman aged 25 to 39 in good health and CMV-seropositive.

The rearrangement links TRBV5-6 to TRBJ2-5; TRBD2 aligns across 10 bases. The ends lost 2 bases at V and 4 bases at J; junction bases unmatched: 5. The CDR3 loop spans 15 amino acids. Per the germline V gene, CDR1 is SGHDT and CDR2 is YYEEEE. DNA of the CDR3: TGTGCCAGCAGCTTACCTAGCGGGAGTTCAGAGACCCAGTACTTC. This translates into CASSLPSGSSETQYF.

In its sample, this clone was seen once. This chain connects TRBV30 to TRBJ2-2; possibly TRBD2 for D (7 bases). Between the trimmed V and J ends, which lost 3 bases and 6 bases, there was a span of 20 bases. The germline gives CDR1 GTSNPN, CDR2 SVGIG (reference sequence). The CDR3 spans 16 residues. The CDR3 is CAWSYTGGAMAGELFF. CDR3 nucleotides: TGTGCCTGGAGCTACACGGGGGGCGCGATGGCCGGGGAGCTGTTTTTT.

This clone was seen once. The chain joins TRBV7-2 to TRBJ2-5; 8 bases line up with TRBD1. The DNA end lines up better with TRBJ2-7; the J call may be wrong. From germline, CDR1 is SGHTA and CDR2 FQGNSA. The CDR3 totals 17 residues. CDR3 coding DNA: TGTGCCAGCAGTTCGGGACAGGACCTAAAACCCCGATACGAGCAGTACTTC. Protein product: CASSSGQDLKPRYEQYF.

This rearrangement joins TRBV6-1 to TRBJ1-2; 8 nucleotides match TRBD1. With V trimmed by 1 base and J by 3 bases, 7 bases remained unmatched. CDR3 size: 16 residues. The germline gives CDR1 MNHNS, CDR2 SASEGT. CDR3 sequence reads: CASSEGAGGKDYGYTF. The CDR3, as DNA: TGTGCCAGCAGTGAAGGGGCAGGGGGCAAGGACTATGGCTACACCTTC.